A single sample gave rise to the 21 T cell receptor beta chains below, sequenced in a study of OX40 agonist ivuxolimab in advanced cancers. TCRdb's table, derived via immunoSEQ multiplex PCR, lists solely in-frame clones and lacks some. The sample includes some 57,000 clones, roughly 85% of them seen just once. The sequenced sample was CD4+ or CD8+ T cells sorted from blood, obtained in a trial of the OX40 agonist ivuxolimab. The receptors come from an adult with an advanced solid tumor such as melanoma, head and neck, liver or kidney cancer.

J is TRBJ2-1 and V is TRBV4-1; 15 nucleotides agree with TRBD2. This CDR3 is built from 18 residues. Germline V gives CDR1 MGHRA, CDR2 YSYEKL. The V segment lost 4 bases and the J segment 3 bases; nucleotides outside the gene matches: 7. Written as DNA, the CDR3 is TGCGCCAGCAGCCGAGGACTAGCGGGAGGGCCGAGCTACAATGAGCAGTTCTTC. Protein sequence: CASSRGLAGGPSYNEQFF.

The chain couples TRBV7-2 to TRBJ2-5, with 10 bases aligning to TRBD2. Trimming removed 0 bases from V and 5 bases from J; junction bases left unmatched: 0. This CDR3 is 14 amino acids long. From germline, CDR1 is SGHTA and CDR2 FQGNSA. CDR3 in amino acids: CASSLAAGGETQYF. CDR3 sequence (DNA): TGTGCCAGCAGCTTAGCAGCGGGAGGGGAGACCCAGTACTTC.

The chain has TRBV6-5 and TRBJ2-2, with 10 bases aligning to TRBD2. In germline, CDR1 is MNHEY, CDR2 SVGAGI. V trimming: 6 bases; J trimming: 5 bases; junction bases outside the gene matches: 6. The CDR3 length is 15 residues. The CDR3 reads CASRRTSGRTGELFF. Here the CDR3 DNA reads TGTGCCAGCAGGCGGACTAGCGGTCGGACCGGGGAGCTGTTTTTT.

Worth noting for this clone: The same CDR3 can be traced to other DNA sequences in this sample. The chain couples TRBV7-2 to TRBJ2-7, with 10 nucleotides matching TRBD2. CDR3 length: 14 amino acids. The germline CDR1 and CDR2 sequences are SGHTA and FQGNSA. Trimming removed 5 bases from V and 5 bases from J; junction bases left unmatched: 6. The chain's CDR3 is CASSPRLAGDEQYF. The DNA for the CDR3 is TGTGCCAGCAGCCCCCGGCTAGCGGGAGACGAGCAGTACTTC.

This clone was counted a few times. The chain combines TRBV6-4 with TRBJ2-3; D is undetermined. CDR1 is MRHNA and CDR2 is SNTAGT in the germline V gene. The CDR3 is made up of 14 amino acids. Trimming cost V 4 bases and J 4 bases, with 12 bases left between them. CDR3: CASSADLTADTQYF. In DNA, the CDR3 is TGTGCCAGCAGTGCTGATTTAACGGCAGATACGCAGTATTTT.

The chain recombines TRBV28 with TRBJ2-1; D is possibly TRBD2 (6 bases). The CDR3 extends over 14 amino acids. CDR1 and CDR2 from the germline V gene are MDHEN and SYDVKM. Trimming stripped 6 bases from V and 4 bases from J, with 13 bases between. CDR3 region: CASRLPTRYNEQFF. DNA of the CDR3: TGTGCCAGCAGGTTACCGACTAGGTACAATGAGCAGTTCTTC.

V and J are TRBV28 and TRBJ2-1; D perhaps matches TRBD2 (6 bases). Deletions cut 7 bases from V and 1 base from J, with 14 bases between. This CDR3 is 15 amino acids long. Looked up from germline, CDR1 is MDHEN and CDR2 is SYDVKM. The CDR3 DNA reads as TGTGCCAGCATAAAAACTAGCAGTTCCTACAATGAGCAGTTCTTC. The encoded protein is CASIKTSSSYNEQFF.

V gene TRBV12-5 combines with J gene TRBJ2-3, with a tentative D call TRBD1 (6 bases). Germline CDR1 and CDR2: LGHNT and FRNRAP. V was shortened by 7 bases and J by 3 bases, with 11 bases between the two germline ends. The CDR3 loop spans 13 amino acids. CDR3 loop: CASVSGETDTQYF. The CDR3 DNA is TGTGCTAGTGTCTCAGGGGAAACAGATACGCAGTATTTT.

The chain links TRBV10-3 to TRBJ1-6; D might be TRBD1 (6 bases). The CDR3 spans 17 residues. Germline values: CDR1 ENHRY, CDR2 SYGVKD. V was clipped by 5 bases and J by 5 bases, with 19 bases between them. The CDR3 here is CAISSAGPGDNNSPLHF. In DNA, the CDR3 is TGTGCCATCAGTAGTGCCGGACCAGGGGACAATAATTCACCCCTCCACTTT.

The chain is built from TRBV7-9 and TRBJ2-2; unclear D gene. V lost 6 bases and J lost 5, with 13 bases in between. Germline V gene data show CDR1 as SEHNR and CDR2 as FQNEAQ (reference sequence). The CDR3 consists of 14 residues. The chain's CDR3 is CASRVGLGTGELFF. The DNA for the CDR3 is TGTGCCAGCAGAGTAGGGTTAGGAACCGGGGAGCTGTTTTTT.

This clone was recorded once. The chain links TRBV5-1 to TRBJ2-3; TRBD2 matches 13 bases. With V trimmed by 1 base and J by 1 base, 6 bases remained unmatched. The V gene's germline CDR1 is SGHRS and CDR2 YFSETQ. This CDR3 spans 18 amino acids. The CDR3 region is CASSLTLAGGPGTDTQYF. CDR3 sequence (DNA): TGCGCCAGCAGCTTGACACTAGCGGGAGGGCCGGGCACAGATACGCAGTATTTT.

The CDR3 nucleotides are TGCAGCGCAGGAGCAGGGGCCGACTACAATGAGCAGTTCTTC. Its protein product is CSAGAGADYNEQFF. The chain is built from TRBV29-1 and TRBJ2-1; weak D call: TRBD1 (6 bases). Germline CDR1 SQVTM, CDR2 ANQGSEA. The CDR3 runs 14 residues. Deletions cut 7 bases from V and 3 bases from J, with 16 bases between.

This chain connects TRBV19 to TRBJ1-6; perhaps TRBD1 as D (6 bases). V was pared by 8 bases and J by 7 bases, with 15 bases between. CDR3 length equals 14 residues. Germline CDR1 reads LNHDA; CDR2 reads SQIVND (reference sequence). DNA of the CDR3: TGTGCCAGTGGTACAGGGCTTCTCAATTCACCCCTCCACTTT. Its translation is CASGTGLLNSPLHF. Full variable domain (remainder filled in from reference TRBV19 and TRBJ1-6): DGGITQSPKYLFRKEGQNVTLSCEQNLNHDAMYWYRQDPGQGLRLIYYSQIVNDFQKGDIAEGYSVSREKKESFPLTVTSAQKNPTAFYLCASGTGLLNSPLHFGNGTRLTVT.

The DNA of the CDR3 is TGTGCCAGCAGCCAAGGACTAGCGGGAGCAGATACGCAGTATTTT. Translated: CASSQGLAGADTQYF. V is TRBV4-2 and J is TRBJ2-3, with 12 bases fitting TRBD2. The CDR3 loop spans 15 amino acids. Germline V gene lookup returns CDR1 LGHNA and CDR2 YNFKEQ. With V trimmed by 1 base and J by 4 bases, 0 bases remained unmatched.

The J gene is TRBJ1-4, the V gene TRBV7-9; 11 bases are a match to TRBD1. There are 16 residues in the CDR3. The trim removed 5 bases at V and 2 bases at J, leaving 4 bases unmatched. Germline loops: CDR1 SEHNR, CDR2 FQNEAQ (reference sequence). The CDR3 DNA follows: TGTGCCAGCAGCCTAGGACAGGGGGCGACTAATGAAAAACTGTTTTTT. This sequence encodes CASSLGQGATNEKLFF.

The chain employs TRBV7-6 and TRBJ2-5, with a weak D call TRBD1 (7 bases). The CDR3 spans 14 residues. The ends were cut back, 1 base at V and 4 bases at J, with 10 bases in the middle. CDR1 SGHVS and CDR2 FNYEAQ come from the germline V gene. Here the CDR3 reads CASSLGGDRETQYF. The CDR3 DNA reads as TGTGCCAGCAGCTTAGGGGGGGACAGAGAGACCCAGTACTTC. The variable domain in full, with the rest retrieved from reference TRBV7-6 and TRBJ2-5, is GAGVSQSPRYKVTKRGQDVALRCDPISGHVSLYWYRQALGQGPEFLTYFNYEAQQDKSGLPNDRFSAERPEGSISTLTIQRTEQRDSAMYRCASSLGGDRETQYFGPGTRLLVL.

V and J are TRBV5-6 and TRBJ2-5, with 13 bases that match TRBD2. Trimming took 4 bases from V and 4 from J; bases not matched to a gene: 4. From germline, CDR1 is SGHDT and CDR2 YYEEEE. The CDR3 consists of 15 residues. This CDR3 is CASSPGLAGVETQYF. CDR3 DNA sequence: TGTGCCAGCAGCCCCGGACTAGCGGGAGTAGAGACCCAGTACTTC.

The rearrangement joins TRBV28 to TRBJ2-7, with 10 positions matching TRBD2. CDR1 is MDHEN and CDR2 is SYDVKM in the germline V gene. The J segment lost 6 bases and the V segment lost 3 bases, leaving 11 bases of the junction unmatched. There are 16 residues in the CDR3. Written as DNA, the CDR3 is TGTGCCAGCAGTTTTTCCCCCGGGAGCGGGAGGGGCGAGCAGTACTTC. This encodes CASSFSPGSGRGEQYF.

The J gene is TRBJ2-1, the V gene TRBV7-3, with TRBD2 identical over 9 bases. The CDR3 loop spans 14 amino acids. From germline, CDR1 is SGHTA and CDR2 FQGTGA. V trimming: 2 bases; J trimming: 4 bases; junction bases outside the gene matches: 0. The CDR3 loop is CASSLAGGYNEQFF. The CDR3 DNA is TGTGCCAGCAGCTTAGCGGGAGGGTACAATGAGCAGTTCTTC.

This chain connects TRBV27 to TRBJ2-6; no reliable D call. V lost 3 bases and J 1 base, leaving 7 bases between the germline ends. CDR1 and CDR2 from the germline V gene are MNHEY and SMNVEV (reference sequence). The CDR3 length is 15 residues. CDR3 in amino acids: CASSFWDSGANVLTF. In DNA form, the CDR3 reads TGTGCCAGCAGTTTCTGGGATTCTGGGGCCAACGTCCTGACTTTC.

The chain's CDR3 is CASSINSGTSYEQYF. The DNA of the CDR3 is TGTGCCAGCAGTATTAATAGCGGGACATCCTACGAGCAGTACTTC. This chain uses TRBV2 with TRBJ2-7, with TRBD2 matching 8 bases. CDR1 and CDR2 from the germline V gene are SNHLY and FYNNEI. This CDR3 is 15 amino acids long. V lost 5 bases and J lost 1; bases outside the gene matches: 7.